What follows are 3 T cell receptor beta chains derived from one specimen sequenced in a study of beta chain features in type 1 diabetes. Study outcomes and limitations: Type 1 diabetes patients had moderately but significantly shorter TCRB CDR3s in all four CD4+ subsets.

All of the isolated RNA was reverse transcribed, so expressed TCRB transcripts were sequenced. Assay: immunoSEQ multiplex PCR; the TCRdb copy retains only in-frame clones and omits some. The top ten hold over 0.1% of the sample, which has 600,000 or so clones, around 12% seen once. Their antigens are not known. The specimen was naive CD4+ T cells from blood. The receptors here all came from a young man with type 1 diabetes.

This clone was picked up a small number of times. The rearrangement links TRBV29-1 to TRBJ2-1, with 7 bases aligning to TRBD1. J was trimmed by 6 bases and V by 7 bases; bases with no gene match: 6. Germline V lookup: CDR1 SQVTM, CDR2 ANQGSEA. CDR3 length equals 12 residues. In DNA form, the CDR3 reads TGCAGCGGGGGACAGAGAATCAATGAGCAGTTCTTC. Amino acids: CSGGQRINEQFF.

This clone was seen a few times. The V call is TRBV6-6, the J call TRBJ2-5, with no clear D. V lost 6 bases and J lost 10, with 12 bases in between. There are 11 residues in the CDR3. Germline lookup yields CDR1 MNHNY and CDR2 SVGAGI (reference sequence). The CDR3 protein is CASSLASDQYF. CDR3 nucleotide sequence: TGTGCCAGCAGCCTCGCATCGGACCAGTACTTC.

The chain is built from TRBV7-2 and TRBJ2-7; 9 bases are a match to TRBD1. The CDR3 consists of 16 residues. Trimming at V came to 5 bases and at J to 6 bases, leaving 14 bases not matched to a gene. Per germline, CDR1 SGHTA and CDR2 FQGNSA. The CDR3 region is CASSLGGGTGLGEQYF. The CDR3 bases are TGTGCCAGCAGCCTGGGAGGGGGGACAGGGCTCGGCGAGCAGTACTTC.